These 10 T cell receptor beta chains share one sample of origin, sequenced in a study of T cell changes during pregnancy in multiple sclerosis. TCRdb keeps only in-frame clones here, not all; method: immunoSEQ multiplex PCR. The sample contains 45,000 or so clones, 70% to 90% of which appear only once. The input for sequencing was CD8+ T cells from peripheral blood mononuclear cells, taken after pregnancy. All receptors come from a female donor in good health, enrolled as a control in a pregnancy study.

V gene TRBV6-8 combines with J gene TRBJ2-2; 8 bases agree with TRBD1. Germline CDR1 MNHGY, CDR2 SAAAGT. V shed 7 bases, J shed 1 base, and the junction held 2 bases outside the gene matches. The CDR3 has 14 residues. CDR3 sequence: CASNGTGNTGELFF. Here the CDR3 DNA reads TGTGCCAGCAACGGGACAGGGAACACCGGGGAGCTGTTTTTT.

The chain uses TRBV7-3 and TRBJ2-1, with TRBD2 identical over 7 bases. The length of the CDR3 is 17 residues. Germline V gene data show CDR1 as SGHTA and CDR2 as FQGTGA. V shed 4 bases, J shed 6 bases, and the junction held 15 bases outside the gene matches. The CDR3 loop reads CASSSMGGWARGNEQFF. CDR3 sequence (DNA): TGTGCCAGCAGCTCAATGGGGGGGTGGGCGAGGGGCAATGAGCAGTTCTTC.

This chain uses TRBV6-5 with TRBJ1-2; D uncertain. Deletions cut 3 bases from V and 6 bases from J, with 20 bases between. The V gene's germline CDR1 is MNHEY and CDR2 SVGAGI. The CDR3 contains 16 residues. The CDR3 region has the DNA TGTGCCAGCAGTTATGGGCCGACCCGAGCTTTACATGGCTACACCTTC. Amino acid sequence: CASSYGPTRALHGYTF.

This chain joins TRBV9 and TRBJ2-2; tentatively, D is TRBD1 (5 bases). This CDR3 is 17 amino acids long. Germline loops: CDR1 SGDLS, CDR2 YYNGEE. Between the trimmed V and J ends, which lost 1 base and 8 bases, there was a span of 21 bases. The CDR3 DNA is TGTGCCAGCAGCGTACGTCCGGAACAGGTTACGACTGGGGAGCTGTTTTTT. This codes for CASSVRPEQVTTGELFF.

The rearrangement links TRBV27 to TRBJ1-2; TRBD1 is a possible D gene (6 bases). The CDR3 loop spans 15 amino acids. In germline, CDR1 is MNHEY, CDR2 SMNVEV (reference sequence). V lost 10 bases and J lost 5, with 23 bases in between. The CDR3 here is CATGRGSRSPYGYTF. CDR3 coding DNA: TGTGCCACCGGGAGGGGGTCGAGGAGCCCGTATGGCTACACCTTC.

The rearrangement joins TRBV23-1 to TRBJ1-2; D is unresolved. TRBV23-1 is an ORF, and what it does is uncertain. This CDR3 spans 15 amino acids. V was clipped by 1 base and J by 5 bases, with 14 bases between them. The CDR3 region is CASSQFETPQYGYTF. Written as DNA, the CDR3 is TGCGCCAGCAGTCAATTCGAGACTCCCCAATATGGCTACACCTTC.

The V call is TRBV29-1, the J call TRBJ1-1; 7 bases line up with TRBD1. CDR1 SQVTM and CDR2 ANQGSEA come from the germline V gene. The CDR3 length is 16 residues. V dropped 4 bases and J dropped 0; count of bases not matched to a gene: 11. In nucleotides, the CDR3 is TGCAGCGTTGGCGGTCGCGGACAGGAGATGAACACTGAAGCTTTCTTT. It codes for CSVGGRGQEMNTEAFF.

The chain recombines TRBV4-3 with TRBJ2-3; D is undetermined. The CDR3 loop spans 14 amino acids. Germline V gene sequence: CDR1 LGHNA, CDR2 YSLEER. Trimming pared 0 bases from V and 2 bases from J, leaving 6 bases between. CDR3 in amino acids: CASSQDLATDTQYF. The CDR3 nucleotides are TGCGCCAGCAGCCAAGACTTGGCCACAGATACGCAGTATTTT.

The V call is TRBV6-5, the J call TRBJ1-4, with D uncertain. Germline CDR1 reads MNHEY; CDR2 reads SVGAGI. V was clipped by 2 bases and J by 7 bases, with 14 bases between them. The CDR3 loop spans 15 amino acids. The CDR3 region is CASSYGRTGIEKLFF. In DNA form, the CDR3 reads TGTGCCAGCAGTTACGGGCGTACCGGGATTGAAAAACTGTTTTTT.

This clone was found once. The chain employs TRBV9 and TRBJ2-4, with D perhaps TRBD1 (6 bases). Trimming cost V 0 bases and J 5 bases, with 9 bases left between them. The CDR3 length is 14 residues. The germline gives CDR1 SGDLS, CDR2 YYNGEE. This CDR3 is CASSVGGQENIQYF. CDR3 DNA: TGTGCCAGCAGCGTAGGGGGGCAGGAAAACATTCAGTACTTC.